The clone carrying this T cell receptor (beta chain) turned up a few times. Normal lung was taken at the farthest possible site, at least 3 cm from tumour. This sample stems from a study of immune cell composition in non-small cell lung cancer. The repertoire was sequenced with immunoSEQ multiplex PCR; TCRdb's copy has only in-frame clones and lacks some. The sample records hundreds of clones, around 87% being singletons. The CDR3 consists of 14 residues. J was trimmed by 6 bases and V by 0 bases; bases with no gene match: 5. In germline, CDR1 is GTSNPN, CDR2 SVGIG (reference sequence). V usage is TRBV30 and J usage is TRBJ1-1, with 9 bases matching TRBD1. Sequenced material: non-adjacent lung tissue. This TCR was recovered from a human donor with non-small cell lung cancer. The CDR3 coding sequence is TGTGCCTGGAGTGTTACAGGGGGCTGGTCTGAAGCTTTCTTT. It specifies CAWSVTGGWSEAFF. Full variable domain (missing parts from reference TRBV30 and TRBJ1-1): SQTIHQWPATLVQPVGSPLSLECTVEGTSNPNLYWYRQAAGRGLQLLFYSVGIGQISSEVPQNLSASRPQDRQFILSSKKLLLSDSGFYLCAWSVTGGWSEAFFGQGTRLTVV.